Listed below are T cell receptor beta chains from one sample, sequenced in a study of cytomegalovirus exposure and HLA in healthy donors. The method was immunoSEQ multiplex PCR; TCRdb's version includes in-frame clones alone and lacks a portion of them. This sample yields 150,000 to 200,000 clones, of which around 76% are seen a single time; around 1% belongs to the top ten. The specimen sequenced was PBMCs. These TCRs come from a woman aged 40 to 55 in good health and CMV-seronegative. Both conserved end residues are part of each CDR3. The order of the fields is D gene, clone size, J gene, V gene, CDR3 DNA, CDR3 protein. A D gene is named only where the DNA matches it firmly. Size is stated for part of the rows, as once, few or many counts, or as a class when the clone is expanded.

TRBD1,-,TRBJ1-2,TRBV7-9,TGTGCCAGCAGCTTAGGGACAGGTGGGACCCTATATGGCTACACCTTC,CASSLGTGGTLYGYTF
-,-,TRBJ2-1,TRBV28,TGTGCCAGCAGAACCCTTACTGGCGGTATCGAGCAGTTCTTC,CASRTLTGGIEQFF
-,-,TRBJ1-5,TRBV10-3,TGTGCCATCAGTGATAACAGCGGAGTTCAGCCCCAGCATTTT,CAISDNSGVQPQHF
TRBD1,once,TRBJ1-2,TRBV11-2,TGTGCCAGCAGCTTAAACAGGGGGCCCGATGGCTACACCTTC,CASSLNRGPDGYTF
TRBD2,-,TRBJ2-3,TRBV2,TGTGCCAGCAGCCTAACTAGCGGCACTAGCACAGATACGCAGTATTTT,CASSLTSGTSTDTQYF
TRBD1,-,TRBJ1-1,TRBV5-1,TGCGCCAGCAGCCGTACAGGGGCGAACACTGAAGCTTTCTTT,CASSRTGANTEAFF
-,-,TRBJ2-2,TRBV7-9,TGTGCCAGCAGCTACAAGTCCACCGGGGAGCTGTTTTTT,CASSYKSTGELFF
TRBD2,-,TRBJ2-1,TRBV7-7,TGTGCTAGCAGCTTGGGACTAGCGAATAACAATGAGCAGTTCTTC,CASSLGLANNNEQFF
TRBD2,once,TRBJ2-3,TRBV19,TGTGCCAGTAGTATAGATCTAACTAGCGGAGATACGCAGTATTTT,CASSIDLTSGDTQYF
TRBD1,-,TRBJ1-1,TRBV30,TGTGCCTGGAGTCCGAGGAAGGGACAGGGGAGGACTGAAGCTTTCTTT,CAWSPRKGQGRTEAFF
-,once,TRBJ2-1,TRBV7-9,TGTGCCAGCAGCTTAGGAGTAGCTAATGAGCAGTTCTTC,CASSLGVANEQFF
-,few,TRBJ2-1,TRBV27,TGTGCCAGCCGCCAACGGGAGACTTCTCTCAATGAGCAGTTCTTC,CASRQRETSLNEQFF
-,once,TRBJ1-1,TRBV11-1,TGTGCCAGCAGCCCCTACCCATTTTTGAACACTGAAGCTTTCTTT,CASSPYPFLNTEAFF
-,-,TRBJ2-3,TRBV19,TGTGCCAGTAGTATTGGGGCTAGCGATAGCACAGATACGCAGTATTTT,CASSIGASDSTDTQYF
TRBD1,-,TRBJ1-2,TRBV5-5,TGTGCCAGCAGCTTGGGGGGACAGGGGGGCTATGGCTACACCTTC,CASSLGGQGGYGYTF
TRBD1,once,TRBJ2-1,TRBV6-5,TGTGCCAGCAGTTACGGGACAGGGGGCGATGAGCAGTTCTTC,CASSYGTGGDEQFF
TRBD1,-,TRBJ1-2,TRBV20-1,TGCAGTGCCCGGACAGGGAGCGGCTACACCTTC,CSARTGSGYTF
-,-,TRBJ2-7,TRBV30,TGTGCCTGGAGTAGGAGACTATTAACCTACGAGCAGTACTTC,CAWSRRLLTYEQYF
TRBD2,-,TRBJ2-7,TRBV7-9,TGTGCCAGCAGCCTAAAAAAGGACAGCGGGAGGGGTGGGGAGCAGTACTTC,CASSLKKDSGRGGEQYF
-,once,TRBJ2-1,TRBV30,TGTGCCTGGAGTGGAGGGTCCAGCTCCTACAATGAGCAGTTCTTC,CAWSGGSSSYNEQFF
TRBD1,once,TRBJ1-2,TRBV7-9,TGTGCCAGCAGCTCGACAGGGGAGGACTATGGCTACACCTTC,CASSSTGEDYGYTF
-,-,TRBJ1-2,TRBV27,TGTGCCAGCAGTTTCAGGGAATCCCATGGCTACACCTTC,CASSFRESHGYTF
-,few,TRBJ1-2,TRBV7-2,TGTGCCAGCAGCTTAGCTAGGGGAGGGTATGGCTACACCTTC,CASSLARGGYGYTF
-,few,TRBJ2-7,TRBV27,TGTGCCAGCAGTTTCCAGGGCCCCTCCTACGAGCAGTACTTC,CASSFQGPSYEQYF
TRBD2,-,TRBJ2-1,TRBV4-1,TGCGCCAGCAGCCAAGCAGAAGGACTAGCGGGAGAAGGTGAGCAGTTCTTC,CASSQAEGLAGEGEQFF
TRBD2,-,TRBJ2-3,TRBV5-4,TGTGCCAGCAGCTTGTCTGCGGGAGGGGTGAATACGCAGTATTTT,CASSLSAGGVNTQYF
-,-,TRBJ2-7,TRBV7-9,TGTGCCAGCAGCCCTAGACAGACCTACGAGCAGTACTTC,CASSPRQTYEQYF
-,-,TRBJ2-2,TRBV7-9,TGTGCCAGCAGCTTCAGTAGCGTTTCTTCCGGGGAGCTGTTTTTT,CASSFSSVSSGELFF
TRBD1,few,TRBJ1-5,TRBV7-2,TGTGCCAGCAGCAGCGGGACAGGGAATCAGCCCCAGCATTTT,CASSSGTGNQPQHF
-,once,TRBJ1-4,TRBV28,TGTGCCAGCAGTTCCCCTGGGGGGGTGGGGGAAAAACTGTTTTTT,CASSSPGGVGEKLFF
TRBD1,-,TRBJ2-3,TRBV7-6,TGTGCCAGCAGCTTCCACACGTCCCGGGGACAGGGCACAGATACGCAGTATTTT,CASSFHTSRGQGTDTQYF
TRBD1,-,TRBJ1-2,TRBV19,TGTGCCAGTAGTATTCGGGGACAGGGGATGGGCTACACCTTC,CASSIRGQGMGYTF
TRBD2,-,TRBJ2-1,TRBV5-3,TGTGCCAGAAGCTTGGGAGGGGCGTGGATAGCGGGAGAAGATGAGCAGTTCTTC,CARSLGGAWIAGEDEQFF
TRBD1,-,TRBJ2-7,TRBV6-5,TGTGCCAGCAGACCCCAGGGGGCTATCGAGCAGTACTTC,CASRPQGAIEQYF
TRBD1,-,TRBJ1-1,TRBV5-5,TGTGCCAGCAGCACCGGACAGGGGGTTGAAGCTTTCTTT,CASSTGQGVEAFF
TRBD1,few,TRBJ2-5,TRBV7-9,TGTGCCAGCAGCTTAGGGGACAGGGGACTCCAAGAGACCCAGTACTTC,CASSLGDRGLQETQYF
-,-,TRBJ2-2,TRBV7-2,TGTGCCAGCAGCCCCCGACAGTATCTCGGGGAGCTGTTTTTT,CASSPRQYLGELFF
TRBD1,-,TRBJ1-5,TRBV6-1,TGTGCCAGCAGTTTGACAGGGGGCGTCAATCAGCCCCAGCATTTT,CASSLTGGVNQPQHF
-,-,TRBJ2-7,TRBV11-2,TGTGCCAGCAGCTTAACTAGTCTGTCCTCCTACGAGCAGTACTTC,CASSLTSLSSYEQYF
-,-,TRBJ2-3,TRBV19,TGTGCCAGTAGAGGCAGGAGGGATGCAGATACGCAGTATTTT,CASRGRRDADTQYF
-,once,TRBJ1-5,TRBV10-2,TGCGCCAGCAGTGAGAGGATCGGGGGCAATCAGCCCCAGCATTTT,CASSERIGGNQPQHF
-,-,TRBJ2-7,TRBV29-1,TGCAGCGTTTCTGCTCAGGGTTTCTACGAGCAGTACTTC,CSVSAQGFYEQYF
-,-,TRBJ1-5,TRBV7-9,TGTGCCAGCAGCTTAGGTGCGGGGGCGGTCGGCAATCAGCCCCAGCATTTT,CASSLGAGAVGNQPQHF
-,-,TRBJ2-2,TRBV9,TGTGCCAGCAGCGTAGCTATGAACACCGGGGAGCTGTTTTTT,CASSVAMNTGELFF
TRBD1,-,TRBJ2-7,TRBV6-1,TGTGCCAGCAGTACGGGACAGGCCGGCGAGCAGTACTTC,CASSTGQAGEQYF
-,-,TRBJ1-2,TRBV6-1,TGTGCCAGCAGTGAAGCACACGGACAGACATATGGCTACACCTTC,CASSEAHGQTYGYTF
-,-,TRBJ2-2,TRBV7-3,TGTGCCAGCAGCCTCGGGAGCTGGGAGCTGTTTTTT,CASSLGSWELFF
TRBD2,-,TRBJ2-3,TRBV5-4,TGTGCCAGCAGGGGGGGAGGGTCCACAGATACGCAGTATTTT,CASRGGGSTDTQYF
TRBD2,few,TRBJ2-1,TRBV7-7,TGTGCTAGCAGCCCAGAGCGGGGGGCGAGTGAGCAGTTCTTC,CASSPERGASEQFF
TRBD1,-,TRBJ1-2,TRBV5-1,TGCGCCAGCAGTCAAGGGAGGGACAGGGGCTTCTATGGCTACACCTTC,CASSQGRDRGFYGYTF
-,-,TRBJ1-5,TRBV27,TGTGCCAGCAGTTTAGTAAGCGGGCAGCCCCAGCATTTT,CASSLVSGQPQHF
TRBD1,-,TRBJ2-5,TRBV15,TGTGCCACCAGCCTGCCCGTCGATGGGACAGGGGACCAAGAGACCCAGTACTTC,CATSLPVDGTGDQETQYF
TRBD2,-,TRBJ2-6,TRBV7-6,TGTGCCAGCAGCTTAGCGGGACTACCCTCTGGGGCCAACGTCCTGACTTTC,CASSLAGLPSGANVLTF
-,-,TRBJ2-3,TRBV10-3,TGTGCCATCAGAGGAGGCGGGATGGATACGCAGTATTTT,CAIRGGGMDTQYF